The clone carrying this T cell receptor (beta chain) has a handful of counts. Its antigen is currently unknown. Amplified TCR beta CDR3 regions came from RNA transcripts. TCR CDR3 regions were first amplified by RT-PCR with HTBI primers. In TCRdb, the multiplex PCR reads were re-called with MiXCR into one record per CDR3 protein. Among approximately 400,000 distinct CDR3 sequences listed, approximately 15% were seen once. This sample is part of a study of T cells in Graves' hyperthyroidism and ophthalmopathy. Points from the study as a whole: In blood, most of the thyroid clonotypes expanded above 0.001 were also present.

Each patient was aged 18 to 65 and had newly diagnosed hyperthyroidism of under 2 months' duration. Diagnosis rested on symptoms, serum thyroxine and TRAb, thyroid ultrasound, and orbital computed tomography. This TCR was sampled from an older woman with Graves' hyperthyroidism. The sample consisted of blood.

The CDR3 reads CASSLSGLNEKLFF. Written as DNA, the CDR3 is TGTGCCAGCAGTTTATCAGGATTAAACGAAAAACTGTTTTTT. The rearrangement uses TRBV27 and TRBJ1-4; no clear D. Trimming left V 0 bases short and J 8 bases short, with 10 bases between. CDR1 is MNHEY and CDR2 is SMNVEV in the germline V gene (reference sequence). The CDR3 has 14 residues.